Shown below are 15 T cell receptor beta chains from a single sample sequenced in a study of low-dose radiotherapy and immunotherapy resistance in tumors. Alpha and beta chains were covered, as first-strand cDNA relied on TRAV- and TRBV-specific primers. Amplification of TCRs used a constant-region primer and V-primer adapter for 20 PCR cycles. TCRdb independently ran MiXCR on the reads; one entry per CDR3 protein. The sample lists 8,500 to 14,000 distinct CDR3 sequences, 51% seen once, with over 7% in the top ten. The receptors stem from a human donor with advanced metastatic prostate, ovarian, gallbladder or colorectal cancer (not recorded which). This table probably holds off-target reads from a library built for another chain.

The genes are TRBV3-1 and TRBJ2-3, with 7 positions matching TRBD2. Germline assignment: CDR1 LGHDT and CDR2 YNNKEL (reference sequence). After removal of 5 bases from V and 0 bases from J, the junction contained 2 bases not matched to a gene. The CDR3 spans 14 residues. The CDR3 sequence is CASSFSGSTDTQYF. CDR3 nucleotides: TGTGCCAGCAGCTTTAGCGGGAGCACAGATACGCAGTATTTT.

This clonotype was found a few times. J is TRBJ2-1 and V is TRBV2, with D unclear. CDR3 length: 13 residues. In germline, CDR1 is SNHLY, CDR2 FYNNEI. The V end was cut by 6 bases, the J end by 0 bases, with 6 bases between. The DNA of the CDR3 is TGTGCCAGCAGGGTGGGCTCCTACAATGAGCAGTTCTTC. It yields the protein CASRVGSYNEQFF.

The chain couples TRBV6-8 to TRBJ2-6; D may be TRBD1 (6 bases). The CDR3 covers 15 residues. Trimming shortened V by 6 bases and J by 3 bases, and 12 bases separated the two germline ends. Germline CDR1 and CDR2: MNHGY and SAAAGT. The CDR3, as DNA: TGTGCCAGCAGGGGGGCTGGGTTTGGGGCCAACGTCCTGACTTTC. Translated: CASRGAGFGANVLTF.

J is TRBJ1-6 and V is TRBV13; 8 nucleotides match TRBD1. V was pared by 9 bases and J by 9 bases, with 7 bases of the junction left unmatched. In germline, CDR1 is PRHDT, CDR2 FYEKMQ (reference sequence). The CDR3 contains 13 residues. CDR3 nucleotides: TGTGCCAGTATCAACAGGGGGTCTTCACCCCTCCACTTT. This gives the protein CASINRGSSPLHF. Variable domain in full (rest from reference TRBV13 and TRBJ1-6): AAGVIQSPRHLIKEKRETATLKCYPIPRHDTVYWYQQGPGQDPQFLISFYEKMQSDKGSIPDRFSAQQFSDYHSELNMSSLELGDSALYFCASINRGSSPLHFGNGTRLTVT.

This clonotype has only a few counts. CDR3: CASSQVKTGTNEKLFF. The CDR3 DNA follows: TGTGCCAGCAGCCAAGTGAAGACAGGCACTAATGAAAAACTGTTTTTT. This chain uses TRBV3-1 with TRBJ1-4, with D perhaps TRBD1 (6 bases). Trimming stripped 1 base from V and 2 bases from J, with 11 bases between. The CDR3 consists of 16 residues. Looked up from germline, CDR1 is LGHDT and CDR2 is YNNKEL (reference sequence).

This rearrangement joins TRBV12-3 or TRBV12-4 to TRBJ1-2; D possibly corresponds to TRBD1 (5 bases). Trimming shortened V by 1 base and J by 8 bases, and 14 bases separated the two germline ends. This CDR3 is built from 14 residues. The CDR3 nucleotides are TGTGCCAGCAGTTTAGACACATGGGGGGTCGGCTACACCTTC. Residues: CASSLDTWGVGYTF.

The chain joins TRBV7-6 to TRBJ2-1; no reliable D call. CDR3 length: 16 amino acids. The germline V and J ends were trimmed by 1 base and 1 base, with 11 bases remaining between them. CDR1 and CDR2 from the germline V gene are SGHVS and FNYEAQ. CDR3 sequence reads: CASSLGLVTSYNEQFF. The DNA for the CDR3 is TGTGCCAGCAGCTTAGGTTTGGTCACATCCTACAATGAGCAGTTCTTC.

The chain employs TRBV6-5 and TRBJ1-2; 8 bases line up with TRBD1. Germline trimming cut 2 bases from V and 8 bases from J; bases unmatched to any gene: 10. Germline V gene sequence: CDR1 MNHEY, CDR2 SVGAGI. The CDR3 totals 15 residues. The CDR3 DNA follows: TGTGCCAGCAGTTACCCCTGGACAGGGAAGAACGGCTACACCTTC. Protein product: CASSYPWTGKNGYTF.

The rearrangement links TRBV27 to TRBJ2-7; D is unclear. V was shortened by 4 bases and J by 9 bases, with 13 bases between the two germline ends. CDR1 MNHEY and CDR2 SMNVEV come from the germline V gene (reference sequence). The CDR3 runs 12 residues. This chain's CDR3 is CASSSLYGLQYF. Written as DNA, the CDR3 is TGTGCCAGCAGTTCCCTCTACGGTCTGCAGTACTTC.

CDR3 in DNA: TGTGCCAGCAGTTACTCGAAGGGGGCTGGTGGGTCCTACGAGCAGTACTTC. Protein product: CASSYSKGAGGSYEQYF. The chain carries TRBV6-8 and TRBJ2-7, with 7 bases identical to TRBD1. J lost 1 base, V lost 0 bases, and 9 bases had no gene match. The CDR3 has 17 residues. Germline CDR1 MNHGY, CDR2 SAAAGT.

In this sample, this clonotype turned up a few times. CDR3 sequence reads: CASSVAIPGTGGYTF. CDR3 sequence (DNA): TGTGCCAGCAGCGTAGCTATACCAGGGACCGGTGGCTACACCTTC. This rearrangement joins TRBV9 to TRBJ1-2; tentatively, D is TRBD1 (5 bases). Between the trimmed V and J ends, which lost 0 bases and 7 bases, there was a span of 16 bases. The CDR3 extends over 15 amino acids. Germline V CDR1 and CDR2: SGDLS, YYNGEE. The variable domain in full, with the rest retrieved from reference TRBV9 and TRBJ1-2, is DSGVTQTPKHLITATGQRVTLRCSPRSGDLSVYWYQQSLDQGLQFLIQYYNGEERAKGNILERFSAQQFPDLHSELNLSSLELGDSALYFCASSVAIPGTGGYTFGSGTRLTVV.

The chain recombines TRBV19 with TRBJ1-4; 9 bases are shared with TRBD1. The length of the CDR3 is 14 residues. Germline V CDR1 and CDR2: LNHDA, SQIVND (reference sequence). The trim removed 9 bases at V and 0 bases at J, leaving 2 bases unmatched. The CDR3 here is CASRDRATNEKLFF. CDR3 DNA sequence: TGTGCCAGCCGGGACAGGGCAACTAATGAAAAACTGTTTTTT.

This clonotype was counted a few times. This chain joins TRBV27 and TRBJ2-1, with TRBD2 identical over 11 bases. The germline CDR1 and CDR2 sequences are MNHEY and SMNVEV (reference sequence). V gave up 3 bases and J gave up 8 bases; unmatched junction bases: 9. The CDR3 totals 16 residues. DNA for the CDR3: TGTGCCAGCAGTTTCGTTAGCGGGGGGGCTTTTGATGAGCAGTTCTTC. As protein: CASSFVSGGAFDEQFF.

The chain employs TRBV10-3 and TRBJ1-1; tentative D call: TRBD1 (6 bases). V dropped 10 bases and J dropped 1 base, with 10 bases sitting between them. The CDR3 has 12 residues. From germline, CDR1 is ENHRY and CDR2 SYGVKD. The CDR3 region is CATGRGNTEAFF. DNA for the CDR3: TGTGCCACAGGCAGGGGGAACACTGAAGCTTTCTTT.

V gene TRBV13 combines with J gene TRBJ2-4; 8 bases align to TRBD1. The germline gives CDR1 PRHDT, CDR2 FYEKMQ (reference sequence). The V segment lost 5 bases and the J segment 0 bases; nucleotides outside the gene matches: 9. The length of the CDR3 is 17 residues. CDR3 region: CASSETGTGLAKNIQYF. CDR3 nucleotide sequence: TGTGCCAGCAGCGAGACCGGGACAGGCCTAGCCAAAAACATTCAGTACTTC.